Listed below are T cell receptor beta chains from one sample, sequenced in a study of blood T cell repertoires in COVID-19. Only in-frame clones appear in the TCRdb table, and some are missing; sequencing was by immunoSEQ multiplex PCR. The data contain approximately 150,000 clones, approximately 90% of them singletons. The sample was peripheral blood. The receptors stem from a human donor in a cohort sampled during active COVID-19. Each CDR3 is given with its conserved first and last residue. Each record gives: J gene, clone size, D gene, V gene, CDR3 DNA, CDR3 protein. The D gene is left open where the match is weak. The size entry is marked missing in some rows and otherwise reads once, few, many or a size class.

TRBJ1-3 . . TRBV7-9 TGTGCCAGCAGCTTAGCCAGGCCTCTCTCTGGAAACACCATATATTTT CASSLARPLSGNTIYF
TRBJ2-3 . TRBD1 TRBV29-1 TGCAGCGCCGTAACTCGGACAGGGTTGTCAGATACGCAGTATTTT CSAVTRTGLSDTQYF
TRBJ2-3 . . TRBV29-1 TGCAGCGTTGAAATGAGGCCGTTCACAGATACGCAGTATTTT CSVEMRPFTDTQYF
TRBJ2-5 . TRBD2 TRBV7-7 TGTGCTAGCAGCTTACGGGCACTAGCGGGGGGGAAAGAGACCCAGTACTTC CASSLRALAGGKETQYF
TRBJ1-6 . TRBD1 TRBV6-2/TRBV6-3 TGTGCCAGCAGTTCGGACAGGGACTTTTCACCCCTCCACTTT CASSSDRDFSPLHF
TRBJ2-5 once TRBD1 TRBV5-1 TGCGCCAGCAGCCGGACAGGGGTCCAAGAGACCCAGTACTTC CASSRTGVQETQYF
TRBJ1-1 . . TRBV19 TGTGCCAGTAACGGCTTAGTGGGAGTCCCCAACGCTGAAGCTTTCTTT CASNGLVGVPNAEAFF
TRBJ1-2 . TRBD1 TRBV6-5 TGTGCCAGCTCCCGGGACAGGGGGTATGGCTACACCTTC CASSRDRGYGYTF
TRBJ2-7 . TRBD1 TRBV18 TGTGCCAGCTCACCGGGACAGGGAAGACGTGCACCCTACGAGCAGTACTTC CASSPGQGRRAPYEQYF
TRBJ2-1 . . TRBV9 TGTGCCAGCAGCGATCCTACTGAGAGCTCCTACAATGAGCAGTTCTTC CASSDPTESSYNEQFF
TRBJ1-5 . . TRBV4-1 TGCGCCAGCAGCCAAGATCGCGGTCAGCCCCAGCATTTT CASSQDRGQPQHF
TRBJ1-6 . TRBD1 TRBV6-6 TGTGCCAGCAGTTCGGGACAGGCGTCTTTCGGGTCACCCCTCCACTTT CASSSGQASFGSPLHF
TRBJ2-2 . TRBD1 TRBV5-6 TGTGCCAGCAGCGAGGGACAGGGGGGCCCCGGGGAGCTGTTTTTT CASSEGQGGPGELFF
TRBJ1-6 . . TRBV5-1 TGCGCCAGCAGCTTAAATACGCAGGGAAATTCACCCCTCCACTTT CASSLNTQGNSPLHF
TRBJ1-6 . TRBD1 TRBV4-1 TGCGCCAGCAGCAAAGGGACAGCGTATAATTCACCCCTCCACTTT CASSKGTAYNSPLHF
TRBJ2-5 . . TRBV5-4 TGTGCCAGCAGCCCCGGACAGCAAGAGACCCAGTACTTC CASSPGQQETQYF